The T cell receptor beta chain described here comes from a study of cytomegalovirus exposure and HLA in healthy donors (dated by TCRdb to 2016 to 2017). Study-level background: According to an earlier analysis of a few hundred of the donors, about 190 million T cells yielded roughly 110 million unique TCR beta sequences and 250 to 350 Gb of sequence data. Approximately 310 gigabases of sequencing data and roughly 90 million unique TCR sequences were included in an early release covering several hundred HLA-typed donors. Among the roughly 400 genotyped donors, roughly 80% belonged to the genetic ancestry cluster associated with self-reported Caucasian donors. The aim of the study was to test whether cataloging public T cell receptors could identify signatures of past pathogen exposure. The study profiled the T cell repertoires of around 700 subjects by immunosequencing and related them to cytomegalovirus serostatus. Besides the first cohort of around 700 subjects, a separate validation cohort made up of 120 different subjects was used. High-throughput TCR immunosequencing, statistical association of individual TCRs with disease status, and machine learning were combined to predict cytomegalovirus infection status. In a later analysis, previously published TCR beta repertoires from 550 to 750 donors were re-analyzed and high-resolution HLA genotyping was added so that TCR occurrence patterns could be studied. Rather than drawing on any new phenotypic data, the later analysis identified candidate immune exposures from TCR beta sequences and the way those sequences occurred across donors. An earlier analysis of 587 of the donors used high-throughput TCR beta sequencing to judge whether each TCR beta V gene segment behaved as functional or pseudogenic. Donor age, sex, ethnicity and CMV serostatus were collected together with the repertoire data. Genome-wide SNP genotypes for about 60% of the roughly 670 donors were used in a later genetic analysis, which treated that subset as a discovery cohort. All discovery cohort repertoires had been generated on a single sequencing platform. HLA typing covered class I and class II loci at four-digit resolution. Typing coverage differed by locus: A, B, C, DRB1 and DQB1 were typed in about 629-640 donors, DQA1 in 500 to 550, DPA1 in roughly 590, and DPB1 in roughly 450. Because of strong linkage in the cohort, four or five DR-DQ haplotypes were treated as single units for association and clustering. On average, approximately 250,000 unique TCR beta nucleotide sequences were sequenced per donor among roughly 430 genotyped donors of the cohort, with roughly 18% of those sequences being non-productive.

About this clone: It lacks a known antigen. No much larger clone is present one base from it, and per-base qualities are unavailable.

CDR1 MNHEY and CDR2 SMNVEV were looked up in the germline V gene (reference sequence). V is reduced by 6 bases and J by 5 bases, leaving a spacing of 10 bases between them. The CDR3 goes from the cysteine to the phenylalanine over 12 residues. Only the CDR3 DNA is retained, 36 bases long and in frame from the first base. Study-wide conclusions, independent of this receptor: CMV serostatus was the only immune exposure information available for the cohort. A later analysis found that TCR association rates varied across HLA loci, with DRB1 alleles showing the most associated TCRs and HLA-C alleles the fewest. A later genetic analysis reported fewer N-insertions in productive TCRs among donors in an Asian-associated ancestry cluster than the 666-donor mean. In vitro tests confirmed that a few of the cytomegalovirus-associated TCR beta chains recognize cytomegalovirus antigens. Because some donors lacked HLA typing at each locus, the association tests relied only on the typed subset. When HLA alleles, especially DR and DQ, strongly co-occurred, TCR associations were difficult to assign to individual alleles. Because the 87-base-pair reads could not distinguish some IMGT-functional V segments, including TRBV6-2 and TRBV6-3, those segments were excluded. A later analysis reported that several top co-occurrence clusters appeared linked to parvovirus B19, influenza, CMV and Epstein-Barr virus. An earlier analysis of 587 of the donors showed that most TCR beta V segments appeared in productive rearrangements either about 87% or about 30% of the time, which broadly matched IMGT annotations. Specific HLA alleles were associated with 18,000 or so TCR beta sequences at a false discovery rate of 0.05 in a later analysis. Most TCR sequences were seen in very few donors, while some public TCRs were found in many individuals. Most CMV-associated TCR beta chains appeared to be HLA-restricted in a later analysis, and the HLA associations seemed to be driven largely by CMV exposure. The cohort was sequenced for TCR beta chains only, and without alpha or paired-chain data the features that could be detected were limited. Compared with equally common non-associated chains, HLA-associated TCR beta chains in a later analysis were more clonally expanded and had lower generation probabilities. The presence/absence analyses assumed that sequencing depth was roughly uniform across donors, and that assumption may not be true. It was suggested by the authors that the approach could potentially be generalized to other disease states and immunological phenotypes. A further reported finding was that TCR beta sequences accurately predicted the HLA-A and HLA-B alleles for most subjects in the first cohort. The earlier analysis of approximately 560 of the donors excluded roughly 17 rarely observed V segments, including chromosome 9 orphons, because counts were too low. An association between a missense DCLRE1C variant and V-gene and J-gene trimming of TCR beta chains was found in a later genetic analysis and replicated in an independent cohort. Linkage disequilibrium might explain the correlated functional status among segregating V segments, but an unknown experimental factor could not be ruled out. A total of 164 TCR beta chains were listed by the study as associated with cytomegalovirus. The sequencing pipeline was judged likely to have produced a cluster of highly shared sequence variants as a technical artifact. The classifier was reported to diagnose cytomegalovirus status with high specificity and sensitivity in both the original and validation cohorts.

To prepare the library, the immunoSEQ multiplex PCR assay was applied. A mixture of 60 forward primers for TCR Vbeta segments and 13 reverse primers for TCR Jbeta segments was used in the multiplex PCR. A multiplex PCR assay on genomic DNA amplified the CDR3 region of rearranged TCR beta genes. On the Illumina HiSeq System, the amplified TCR beta libraries were sequenced as 87-base-pair reads. The published analysis was carried out like this. Across the 670 or so repertoires, a later analysis counted tens of millions of unique TCR beta chains, around 10 million of which were shared by at least two donors. To remove PCR and sequencing errors, raw reads were error-corrected and collapsed into unique sequences using a nearest-neighbor algorithm that merged closely related sequences. To assign V, D and J gene segments, CDR3 sequences were aligned to IMGT reference sequences. For a sequence to be retained, a match of at least six nucleotides to both a V gene segment and a J gene segment was required. A rearrangement counted as productive if the CDR3 had no stop codons and remained in frame with V and J, and every other rearrangement counted as non-productive. Following IMGT convention, CDR3 was defined as the stretch from the second conserved V-encoded cysteine to the conserved J-encoded phenylalanine. Sequences without an unambiguous match to a single V gene segment were excluded from the earlier analysis of over 500 of the donors. An earlier analysis of a few hundred of the donors called V segments functional above 56.7% productive rearrangements and segregating when the between-donor standard deviation exceeded 5%. A statistical classification framework was built to diagnose cytomegalovirus status from the catalog of TCR beta chain sequences. In a later analysis, V and J genes were assigned by comparing TCR nucleotide sequences against IMGT/GENE-DB human TR gene sequences. A later analysis assigned CDR3 sequences and most-parsimonious VDJ recombination scenarios with the TCRdist pipeline. In a later analysis, each TCR beta chain was defined by its CDR3 amino acid sequence together with its V-gene family, and reads without a unique V-gene family were excluded. As a way to deal with suspected cross-contamination and a sequencing artifact, a later analysis dropped 500 to 700 nucleotide sequences that were highly shared and had low generation probability. For each public chain, a later analysis derived a clonal expansion index from normalized ranks of inferred template counts within each repertoire. In a later analysis, generation probabilities were computed with a VDJ recombination model fitted to out-of-frame rearrangements, and the resulting probabilities were checked against IGoR. Hypergeometric tests were used in a later analysis to score TCR-TCR, TCR-HLA and TCR-CMV co-occurrence, with a repertoire-size bias correction applied to the TCR pairs. False discovery rates were estimated in a later analysis by permuting HLA or CMV assignments 20 times. A later analysis grouped co-occurring TCRs with DBSCAN, adding TCRdist sequence similarity when clustering within HLA-allele-positive subsets. Repertoires with fewer than 30,000 or more than 120,000 public chains were left out of co-occurrence clustering, as were roughly five repertoires with anomalous nucleotide sharing. TCRdb re-hosts the immuneACCESS table, in-frame sequences only. Its copies lack some clones; in the studies checked, an unresolved V gene accounts for under half of them, and the cause for the rest is not known. The V and J calls and clone size are taken from that table; D and trimming were inferred from the DNA. For this sample there are 70,000 to 90,000 clones; roughly four fifths appear just once. The ten largest clones capture 9.5% to 13% of the sample.

In total, just over 650 healthy bone marrow donors made up the cohort. Cohort members were all nominally healthy when sampled, although unrecorded immune exposures were likely present. The donor was CMV seropositive and was included in the group of 250 to 300 seropositive cohort members. Each donor provided a peripheral blood sample, and peripheral blood mononuclear cells were used for TCR beta sequencing. The Qiagen DNeasy Blood Extraction Kit was used to extract genomic DNA from the blood cell samples. Specimen: PBMCs. The origin of this receptor is a male donor in good health and CMV-seropositive. The rearrangement joined TRBV27 to TRBJ2-5; the D gene is perhaps TRBD1, on 6 matching bases. The DNA sequence is given as TGTGCCAGCAGGTCTACAGGGGAGACCCAGTACTTC. It encodes CASRSTGETQYF.